This TCR beta chain was observed in a study of early T cells in non-severe SARS-CoV-2 infection. Study-wide context: Sequencing was performed on bulk RNA from unsorted whole blood, leaving chains unpaired.

This clonotype was picked up many times. Its antigen is as yet unknown. The protocol attached unique molecular identifiers to individual cDNA molecules. TCRdb passed the 5' RACE reads through MiXCR, listing each CDR3 protein once. The sample yields tens of thousands of distinct CDR3 sequences, less than 11% seen once. After removal of 6 bases from V and 1 base from J, the junction contained 9 bases not matched to a gene. The CDR3 has 14 residues. Per the germline V gene, CDR1 is DFQATT and CDR2 is SNEGSKA (reference sequence). Study-wide results and caveats: In VDJdb matching, anti-spike CD8 responses were favored while private and CD4 specificities went missing.

This sequence originates from an adult who was a healthcare worker with PCR-confirmed SARS-CoV-2 infection or an uninfected control (not recorded which). The chain combines TRBV20-1 with TRBJ2-7; 7 bases line up with TRBD2. The sample here was whole blood, taken at baseline. CDR3 coding DNA: TGCAGTGCAGACGTGACTAGCCCATCCTACGAGCAGTACTTC. Its protein is CSADVTSPSYEQYF.